This T cell receptor beta chain was sequenced for a study of molecular identifiers for immune sequencing clone quantification (dated by TCRdb to 2016 to 2019). Regarding the research as a whole: For a replicate experiment, RNA from around 20,000 or 100,000 naive CD8 T cells was divided into five aliquots, of which four were sequenced. CD8 T cells were used in a methods study to benchmark molecular-identifier clustering-based TCR repertoire sequencing (MIDCIRS) and TCR RNA copy counting. Study-wide findings and limitations: Modeling estimated 2.5 to 3.5 recovered TCR RNA copies per cell, compared with approximately 10 by digital PCR, which implies about 32% capture efficiency. When barcode sub-clustering was omitted, TCR diversity was inflated by chimeric consensus sequences, with chimeras reaching as high as 47%. Highly expanded clone sizes could be underestimated because identical TCR molecules may share a barcode. Spiked-in Jurkat TCR RNA equivalent to a single cell was reported to be detectable even among 800,000 to 1,000,000 naive CD8 T cells. The naive libraries included spiked-in Jurkat TCR RNA (around 10 copies' worth), and this RNA is not part of the donor repertoire. Clones above 20 RNA copies held over 99% of molecules in CMV-specific effector cells but under 1% in naive cells.

Turning to this clonotype: Its recognized antigen is unknown. Base qualities are not provided; no much larger clone lies one nucleotide away.

Libraries of naive CD8 T cells were built from 20,000 to 1,000,000 sorted cells, with 10%, 30% or 50% of the purified RNA used. On a BD FACSAria II, naive CD8 T cells were FACS-sorted as CD8+CD4-CCR7+CD45RA+ and collected into RLT Plus buffer. Around 10 TCR copies' worth of Jurkat RNA were spiked into about 19,000-1,000,000 naive CD8 T cell samples to test detection sensitivity. Enrichment of CD8 T cells was performed with RosetteSep CD8+ T Cell Enrichment Cocktail and Ficoll-Paque, after which ACK red cell lysis was carried out. Library preparation was by PCR. Sequencer: NextSeq 500. Bulk TCR libraries were made following a previously described method, with the TCR primers given in Table S5. The Qiagen AllPrep DNA/RNA kit was used to purify total RNA. Reads from multiple sequencing runs of the same library were pooled before analysis. In the source study's methods: Only reads with exact TCR constant sequence were kept, trimmed to 150 nt, and grouped by their 12-nt molecular barcodes. Within each barcode group, reads were sub-clustered at a 15% Levenshtein threshold, and quality-weighted consensus sequences were built per RNA molecule. Non-functional sequences were removed, as were lower-count sequences one edit away from another. On the basis of fitting two negative binomial distributions, barcode sub-clusters with fewer than 20% of the maximum read count were discarded. TCRdb trimmed the raw reads at Q25, called clones with MiXCR and kept productive beta chains. Every CDR3 protein is listed once, alongside the most common genes and DNA of its rows. These V and J calls originate from TCRdb's pipeline instead of the authors' own analysis. The sample table holds approximately 97,000 distinct CDR3 sequences, of which roughly a quarter were seen once. The top ten clones comprise roughly 1% of the sample.

What was sequenced was naive CD8+ T cells from blood, with Jurkat cell RNA spiked in. Per the publication, the cell subset or site label means: FACS-sorted CD8+CD4-CCR7+CD45RA+ naive T cells. The receptor comes from a human donor in good health. Some libraries in this study had Jurkat cell RNA spiked in.

The nucleotide sequence is given as TGCAGTGCTCCCGACCGGGACACCATTGGGGAGACCCAGTACTTC. Its translation is CSAPDRDTIGETQYF. The chain employs TRBV20-1 and TRBJ2-5; TRBD1 could be the D gene, as 6 bases match. V is reduced by 5 bases and J by 5 bases, leaving a spacing of 21 bases between them. Inclusive of the bounding cysteine and phenylalanine, the CDR3 is 15 residues long. Of the read, only the CDR3 DNA is kept; its 45 bases are in frame from base 1. CDR1 is given as DFQATT and CDR2 as SNEGSKA, both from the germline V gene (reference sequence).